This T cell receptor (beta chain) comes out of a study of identical twins (dated by TCRdb to about 2016). Background for the entire study: To test whether fetal clonotypes persist, this study deep-sequenced TCR alpha and beta repertoires from monozygotic twins, from unrelated adults of various ages, and from cord blood. Replicate twin experiments were performed at different times using different library preparation protocols to rule out contamination.

For this clonotype: Its recognized antigen is unknown. Qualities for individual bases were not recorded, and no much larger clone is one base off.

From the cysteine up to the phenylalanine, the CDR3 has a length of 16 residues. The retained sequence is limited to the CDR3, 48 bases, with the frame set at the first base. Trimming leaves V shorter by 1 base and J shorter by 2 bases, with the junction holding 6 bases beyond the gene matches. Receptors were amplified or captured by 5' RACE. The sequencing machine was an Illumina HiSeq 2000. A universal primer binding site was introduced by template switching, and a unique molecular identifier was present in the final cDNA, enabling accurate counting of TCR cDNA molecules. First-strand cDNA for TCR alpha and beta chains was synthesized from specific primers in the conserved constant-segment region. Each cDNA library was double barcoded, with a SMART-Mk sample barcode plus Illumina barcodes, to control for contamination. TruSeq adapter sequences along with Illumina sample barcodes were introduced in two successive PCR steps. Sequencing of the TCR alpha and beta cDNA libraries was done on the Illumina HiSeq platform using custom primers. For the original study's pipeline: MiGEC was used to process raw reads and extract unique molecular identifiers, and MiXCR was used to find CDR3 positions. Recombination models were inferred per individual with the repgenHMM and IGoR tools using an EM algorithm. Shared clonotypes were analyzed with the tcR package in R, and sharing was normalized by the product of cloneset sizes. To study raw recombination free of thymic and clonal selection effects, out-of-frame nonproductive sequences were analyzed. Using fastp at Q25 and MiXCR, TCRdb reprocessed the public reads and kept productive beta chains. Rows matching on CDR3 protein sequence are summarized as one entry with the most common DNA and genes. These V and J calls derive from TCRdb rather than the authors' analysis. This sample holds under 300,000 distinct CDR3 sequences; more than 9.5% were observed only once. Jointly, the top ten make up about 4.1% of the sample.

Here is what the overall study found, with its caveats: Conclusions relied on cross-sectional statistical analysis, since the same donors could not be followed over many years. Fewer insertions were carried by abundant cord blood beta clonotypes; a weaker similar trend was observed in young adult naive repertoires, while no such trend was observed in memory repertoires. Zero-insertion analyses could be partly confounded by invariant T cells such as MAIT and iNKT, though diverse VJ usage argued against such confounding for most clonotypes. Compared with coincidental sharing between unrelated individuals, an excess of low generation-probability sequences was observed among out-of-frame TCR alpha sequences shared between twins. A weaker excess of twin sharing was found in beta out-of-frame sequences because the signal-to-noise ratio was lowered by fewer shared sequences. Recombination models systematically underestimated out-of-frame TCR alpha sharing in monozygotic twins but agreed with sharing between unrelated individuals.

Only healthy Caucasian donors were included. Three pairs of female monozygotic twins, all aged roughly 18 to 29 years, made up the twin cohort. Using Miltenyi CD45RO+ enrichment and human naive T-cell isolation kits, memory (CD45RO+) and naive T cells were isolated from PBMC. The sample was also reused in another study, on yellow fever vaccine responses in identical twins. Per the second study: The T cell response to vaccination in identical twins was reported by the authors to appear partly convergent and partly personalized. In the study, vaccine-responding T cell clones were precisely tracked in identical twins.

Sequenced: memory (CD45RO+) T cells sorted from blood. This specimen's cell subset or site label, interpreted: CD45RO+ enriched T cells. The source is a woman under 30 in good health. The rearrangement combines TRBV12-3 or TRBV12-4 with TRBJ2-5; TRBD2 aligns with 8 central bases. The DNA reads as follows: TGTGCCAGCAGTTTAGGAAGCGGGGGAGGGCAAGAGACCCAGTACTTC. This yields the protein CASSLGSGGGQETQYF.